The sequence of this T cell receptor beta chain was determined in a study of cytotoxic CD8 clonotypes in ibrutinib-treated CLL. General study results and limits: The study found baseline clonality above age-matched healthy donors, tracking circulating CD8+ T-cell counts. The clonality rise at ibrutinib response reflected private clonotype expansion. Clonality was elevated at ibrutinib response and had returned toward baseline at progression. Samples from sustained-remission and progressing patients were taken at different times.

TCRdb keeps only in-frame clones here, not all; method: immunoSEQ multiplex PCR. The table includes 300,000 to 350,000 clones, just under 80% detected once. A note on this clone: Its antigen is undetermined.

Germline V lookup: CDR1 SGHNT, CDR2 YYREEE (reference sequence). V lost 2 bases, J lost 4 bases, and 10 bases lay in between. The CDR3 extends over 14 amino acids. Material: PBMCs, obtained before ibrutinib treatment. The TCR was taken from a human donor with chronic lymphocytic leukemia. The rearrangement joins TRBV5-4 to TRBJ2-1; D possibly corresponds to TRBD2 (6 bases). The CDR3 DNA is TGTGCCAGCAGCTTCACTAGCCTGTACAATGAGCAGTTCTTC. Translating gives CASSFTSLYNEQFF.